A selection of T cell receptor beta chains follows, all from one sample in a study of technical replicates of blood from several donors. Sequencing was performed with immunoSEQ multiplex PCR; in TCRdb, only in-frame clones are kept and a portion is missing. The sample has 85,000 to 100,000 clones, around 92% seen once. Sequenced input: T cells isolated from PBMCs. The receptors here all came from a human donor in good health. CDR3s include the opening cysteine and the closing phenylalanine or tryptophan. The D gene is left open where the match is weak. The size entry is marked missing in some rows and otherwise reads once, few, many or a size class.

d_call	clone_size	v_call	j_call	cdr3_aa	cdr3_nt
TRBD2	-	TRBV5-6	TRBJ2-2	CASSLAGLAANTGELFF	TGTGCCAGCAGCTTGGCGGGACTAGCGGCGAACACCGGGGAGCTGTTTTTT
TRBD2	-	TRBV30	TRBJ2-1	CAWSFLAGGPGNEQFF	TGTGCCTGGAGTTTTCTAGCGGGGGGGCCGGGGAATGAGCAGTTCTTC
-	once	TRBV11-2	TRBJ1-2	CASSLPRGDYYGYTF	TGTGCCAGCAGCTTACCCAGAGGGGACTACTATGGCTACACCTTC
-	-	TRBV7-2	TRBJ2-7	CASSLGGQAGNYEQYF	TGTGCCAGCAGCTTAGGAGGGCAGGCGGGAAACTACGAGCAGTACTTC
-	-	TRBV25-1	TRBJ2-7	CASSDYGGEQYF	TGTGCCAGCAGTGATTACGGCGGCGAGCAGTACTTC
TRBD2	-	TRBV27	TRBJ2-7	CASSLRVPTSGRNYEQYF	TGTGCCAGCAGTTTACGGGTCCCAACTAGCGGGAGGAATTACGAGCAGTACTTC
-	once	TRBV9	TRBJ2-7	CASSVATGVTYEQYF	TGTGCCAGCAGCGTTGCGACAGGAGTAACCTACGAGCAGTACTTC
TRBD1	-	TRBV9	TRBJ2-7	CASSVGRGTSYEQYF	TGTGCCAGCAGCGTAGGCAGGGGGACCTCCTACGAGCAGTACTTC
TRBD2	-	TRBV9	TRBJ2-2	CASSEVTSPTGELFF	TGTGCCAGCAGCGAGGTGACTAGCCCCACCGGGGAGCTGTTTTTT
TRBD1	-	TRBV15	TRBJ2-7	CATSRGQGNFHEQYF	TGTGCCACCAGCAGGGGACAGGGGAATTTCCACGAGCAGTACTTC
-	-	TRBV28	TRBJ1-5	CASSLLRGDHSNQPQHF	TGTGCCAGCAGTTTGTTACGAGGAGACCATAGCAATCAGCCCCAGCATTTT
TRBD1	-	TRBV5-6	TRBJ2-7	CASSTTGAVYEQYF	TGTGCCAGCAGCACTACAGGGGCTGTCTACGAGCAGTACTTC
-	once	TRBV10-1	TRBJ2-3	CASREDCPRTDTQYF	TGCGCCAGCAGGGAGGACTGCCCTCGTACAGATACGCAGTATTTT
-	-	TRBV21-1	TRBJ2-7	CAPLRVLAYEQYF	TGTGCTCCCCTCAGGGTTTTGGCCTACGAGCAGTACTTC
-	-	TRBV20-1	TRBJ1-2	CSAPGYYGYTF	TGCAGTGCTCCAGGGTACTATGGCTACACCTTC
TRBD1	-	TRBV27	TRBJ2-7	CASSEGTGGNEQYF	TGTGCCAGCAGTGAGGGGACAGGGGGCAACGAGCAGTACTTC
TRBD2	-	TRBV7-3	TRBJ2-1	CASSSGGADEQFF	TGTGCCAGTTCTAGCGGGGGGGCCGATGAGCAGTTCTTC
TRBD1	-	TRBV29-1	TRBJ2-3	CSVVRDRGRTDTQYF	TGCAGCGTTGTAAGGGACAGGGGGCGGACAGATACGCAGTATTTT
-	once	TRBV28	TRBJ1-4	CASSLITGNGEKLFF	TGTGCCAGCAGTTTAATAACAGGGAATGGTGAAAAACTGTTTTTT
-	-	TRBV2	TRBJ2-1	CASSGRLVVSYNEQFF	TGTGCCAGCAGCGGCAGACTAGTGGTCTCCTACAATGAGCAGTTCTTC
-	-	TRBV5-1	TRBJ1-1	CASSLLEGENTEAFF	TGCGCCAGCAGCCTCCTCGAGGGCGAGAACACTGAAGCTTTCTTT
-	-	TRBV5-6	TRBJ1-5	CASSLGTFGNQPQHF	TGTGCCAGCAGCTTGGGTACTTTTGGCAATCAGCCCCAGCATTTT
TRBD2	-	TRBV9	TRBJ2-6	CASSVADSGRLFRGANVLTF	TGTGCCAGCAGCGTAGCTGACAGCGGGAGGCTTTTCCGTGGGGCCAACGTCCTGACTTTC
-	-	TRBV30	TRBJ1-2	CAWRVRRGYYGYTF	TGTGCCTGGAGAGTGAGGAGGGGATACTATGGCTACACCTTC
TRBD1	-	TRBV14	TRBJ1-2	CASSQERGQVANYGYTF	TGTGCCAGCAGCCAAGAGAGGGGACAGGTAGCTAACTATGGCTACACCTTC
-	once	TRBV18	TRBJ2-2	CASSPQQGTNTGELFF	TGTGCCAGCTCACCCCAACAGGGAACGAACACCGGGGAGCTGTTTTTT